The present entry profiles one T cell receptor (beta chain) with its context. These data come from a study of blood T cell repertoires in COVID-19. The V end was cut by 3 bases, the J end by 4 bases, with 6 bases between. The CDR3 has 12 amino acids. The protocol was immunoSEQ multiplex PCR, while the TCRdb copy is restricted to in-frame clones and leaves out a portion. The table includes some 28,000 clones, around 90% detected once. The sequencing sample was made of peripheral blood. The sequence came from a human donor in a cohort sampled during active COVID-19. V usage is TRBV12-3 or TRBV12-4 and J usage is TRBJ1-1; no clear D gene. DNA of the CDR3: TGTGCCAGCAGTTTTTTCAGCACTGAAGCTTTCTTT. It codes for CASSFFSTEAFF.